In its sample, the clone carrying this T cell receptor (beta chain) was seen a few times. The antigen remains undetermined. This entry is derived from a study of T cell repertoires in cytomegalovirus infection. The wider study: Evidence of both CMV infection and a matching HLA type came from public TCR beta signatures. Study-wide points: In two of eight donors, the top clonotype was HLA-C-restricted CMV-specific. Cumulative public TCR beta family frequency identified carriers of CMV plus the relevant HLA.

TCRdb redid the calling of the reads with MiXCR, one entry per CDR3 protein. Here the sample spans around 260,000 distinct CDR3 sequences, around 8.7% being singletons. This TCR derives from a human donor in good health (CMV status not recorded). Some clones in this sample may be carry-over from other donors' samples. Sequencing was performed on PBMCs.

The CDR3 sequence is CASSPLYPVGTGELFF. CDR3 DNA: TGTGCCAGCTCACCACTCTACCCGGTCGGGACCGGGGAGCTGTTTTTT. The chain combines TRBV18 with TRBJ2-2, with D hard to call. The germline gives CDR1 KGHSH, CDR2 LQKENI. Trimming pared 1 base from V and 5 bases from J, leaving 14 bases between. This CDR3 comprises 16 residues.